This T cell receptor beta chain was retrieved from a study of siplizumab effects on memory and regulatory T cells. Study-wide results and caveats: Siplizumab caused a significant drop in alloreactive sequences traceable to unstimulated CD4+ memory cells.

This CDR3 contains 14 residues. Germline CDR1 reads SGHRS; CDR2 reads YFSETQ. V was shortened by 0 bases and J by 6 bases, with 12 bases between the two germline ends. For every sample, 75,000 to 100,000 TCR templates were assayed. Sequenced by immunoSEQ multiplex PCR; TCRdb stores in-frame clones only, minus some. The sample shows approximately 120,000 clones, 90% to 95% of them seen only once. On this clone itself: The antigen is undetermined.

The sequenced sample was Tregs sorted from blood. This TCR was recovered from a human donor in good health. The J gene is TRBJ2-5, the V gene TRBV5-1; D gene uncertain. As DNA, the CDR3 is TGCGCCAGCAGCTTGGAGTTGTCCGCGAAGACCCAGTACTTC. Amino acid sequence: CASSLELSAKTQYF.